Sequencing of this T cell receptor beta chain was carried out in a study of metastatic and nonmetastatic thyroid tumors. Whole-study context: Thyroid patients, malignant and benign, had repertoires compared across blood and tumor or nodule tissue. Study results and limitations: Reportedly, malignant thyroid tumors had significantly higher TCR beta diversity than benign nodules, in blood and tumor.

The CDR3 is 14 residues long. Germline V CDR1 and CDR2: MNHEY, SVGAGI. Germline trimming cut 0 bases from V and 4 bases from J; bases unmatched to any gene: 2. Comments on this clone: What it binds is not known.

Per the authors' pipeline: A papillary thyroid cancer distant-metastasis classifier was built from CDR3 differences across clinicopathological groups. TCRdb re-called clones via MiXCR from the PCR reads. The V and J calls follow TCRdb's processing rather than the paper's. The repertoire holds 11,000 to 15,000 clones, with about 3.5% as singletons. Nobody among the patients had been given any treatment before thyroid surgery. The origin of this receptor is a female donor with papillary thyroid cancer or a benign thyroid nodule (not recorded which). Some clones in this sample may be carry-over from other donors' samples. The rearrangement links TRBV6-5 to TRBJ1-1; 7 nucleotides agree with TRBD1. The material sequenced was tumor tissue. This chain's CDR3 is CASSYSQGITEAFF. The CDR3 DNA follows: TGTGCCAGCAGTTACTCACAGGGGATCACTGAAGCTTTCTTT.